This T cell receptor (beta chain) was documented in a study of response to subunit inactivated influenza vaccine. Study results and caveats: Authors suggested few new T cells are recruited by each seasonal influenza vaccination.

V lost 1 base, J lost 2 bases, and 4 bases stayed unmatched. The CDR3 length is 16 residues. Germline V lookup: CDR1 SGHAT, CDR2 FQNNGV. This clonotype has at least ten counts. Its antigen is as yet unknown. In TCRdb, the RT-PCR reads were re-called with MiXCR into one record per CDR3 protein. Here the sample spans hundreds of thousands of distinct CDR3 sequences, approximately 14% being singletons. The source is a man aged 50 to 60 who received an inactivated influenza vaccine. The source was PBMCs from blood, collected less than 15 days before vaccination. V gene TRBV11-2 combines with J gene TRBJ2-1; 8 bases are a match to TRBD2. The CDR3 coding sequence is TGTGCCAGCAGCTTAGGTGGCGGGGGGACCTACAATGAGCAGTTCTTC. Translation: CASSLGGGGTYNEQFF.